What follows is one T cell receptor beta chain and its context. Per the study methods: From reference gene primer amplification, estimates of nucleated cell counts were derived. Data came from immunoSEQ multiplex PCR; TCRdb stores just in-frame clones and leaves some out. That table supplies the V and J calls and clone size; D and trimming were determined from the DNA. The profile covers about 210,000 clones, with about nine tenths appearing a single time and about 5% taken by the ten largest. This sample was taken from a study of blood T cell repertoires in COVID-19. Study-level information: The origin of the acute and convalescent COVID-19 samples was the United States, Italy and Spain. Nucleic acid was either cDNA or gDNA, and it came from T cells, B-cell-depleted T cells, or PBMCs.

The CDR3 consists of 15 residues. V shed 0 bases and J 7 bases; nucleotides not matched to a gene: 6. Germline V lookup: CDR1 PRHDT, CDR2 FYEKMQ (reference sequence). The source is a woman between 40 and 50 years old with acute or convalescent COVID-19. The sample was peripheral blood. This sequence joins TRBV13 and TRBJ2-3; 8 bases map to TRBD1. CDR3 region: CASSLGLDRGYTQYF. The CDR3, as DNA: TGTGCCAGCAGCTTAGGCCTAGACAGGGGATATACGCAGTATTTT. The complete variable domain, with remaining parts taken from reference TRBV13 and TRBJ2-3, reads AAGVIQSPRHLIKEKRETATLKCYPIPRHDTVYWYQQGPGQDPQFLISFYEKMQSDKGSIPDRFSAQQFSDYHSELNMSSLELGDSALYFCASSLGLDRGYTQYFGPGTRLTVL.